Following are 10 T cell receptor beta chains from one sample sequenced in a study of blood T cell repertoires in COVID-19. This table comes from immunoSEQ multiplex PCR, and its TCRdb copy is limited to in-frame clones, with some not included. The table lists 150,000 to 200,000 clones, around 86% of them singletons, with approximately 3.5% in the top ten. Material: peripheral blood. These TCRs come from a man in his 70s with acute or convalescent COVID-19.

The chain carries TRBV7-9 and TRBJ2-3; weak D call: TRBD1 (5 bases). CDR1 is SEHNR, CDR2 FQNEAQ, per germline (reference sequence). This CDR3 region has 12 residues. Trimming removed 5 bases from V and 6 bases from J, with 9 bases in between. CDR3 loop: CASSIGADTQYF. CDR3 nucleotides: TGTGCCAGCAGCATAGGGGCTGATACGCAGTATTTT.

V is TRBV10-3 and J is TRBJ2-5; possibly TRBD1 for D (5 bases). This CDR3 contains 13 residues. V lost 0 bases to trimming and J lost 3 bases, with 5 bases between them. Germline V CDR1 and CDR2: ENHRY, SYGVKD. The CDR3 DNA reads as TGTGCCATCAGTGAGTCAGGGGAAGAGACCCAGTACTTC. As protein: CAISESGEETQYF.

CDR3 sequence reads: CASSLYGYTF. The CDR3 bases are TGTGCCAGCTCCCTCTATGGCTACACCTTC. The chain couples TRBV2 to TRBJ1-2; D is uncertain. Trimming left V 8 bases short and J 4 bases short, with 5 bases between. Germline-derived CDR1 and CDR2 are SNHLY and FYNNEI. The CDR3 contains 10 residues.

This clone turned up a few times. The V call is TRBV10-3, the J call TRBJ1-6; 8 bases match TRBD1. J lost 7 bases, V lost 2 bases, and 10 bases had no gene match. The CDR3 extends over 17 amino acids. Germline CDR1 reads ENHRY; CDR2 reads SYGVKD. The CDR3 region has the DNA TGTGCCATCAGTGAGACGGGAGGACAGGGAGGGAATTCACCCCTCCACTTT. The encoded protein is CAISETGGQGGNSPLHF.

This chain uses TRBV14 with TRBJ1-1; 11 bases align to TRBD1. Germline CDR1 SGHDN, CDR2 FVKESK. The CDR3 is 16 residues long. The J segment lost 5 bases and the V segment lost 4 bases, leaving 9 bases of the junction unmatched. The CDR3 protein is CASSLSPGQGVTEAFF. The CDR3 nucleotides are TGTGCCAGCAGCCTTTCTCCGGGACAGGGGGTGACTGAAGCTTTCTTT.

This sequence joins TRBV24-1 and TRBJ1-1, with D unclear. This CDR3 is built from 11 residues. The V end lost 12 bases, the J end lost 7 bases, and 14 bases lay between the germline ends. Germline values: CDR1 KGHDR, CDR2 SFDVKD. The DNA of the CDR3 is TGTGCCGCCCCAGCCACAGATGAAGCTTTCTTT. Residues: CAAPATDEAFF.

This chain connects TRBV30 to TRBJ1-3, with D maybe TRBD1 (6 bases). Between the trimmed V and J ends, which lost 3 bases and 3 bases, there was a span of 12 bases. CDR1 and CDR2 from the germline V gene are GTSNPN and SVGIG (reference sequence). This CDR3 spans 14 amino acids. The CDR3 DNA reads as TGTGCCTGGAGACAGGGTTTTATTGGAAACACCATATATTTT. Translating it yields CAWRQGFIGNTIYF. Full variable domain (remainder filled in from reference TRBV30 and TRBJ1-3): SQTIHQWPATLVQPVGSPLSLECTVEGTSNPNLYWYRQAAGRGLQLLFYSVGIGQISSEVPQNLSASRPQDRQFILSSKKLLLSDSGFYLCAWRQGFIGNTIYFGEGSWLTVV.

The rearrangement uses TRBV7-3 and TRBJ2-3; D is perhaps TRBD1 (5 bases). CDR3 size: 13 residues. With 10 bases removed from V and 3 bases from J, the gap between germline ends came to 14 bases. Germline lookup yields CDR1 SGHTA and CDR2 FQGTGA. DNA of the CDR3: TGTGCCACCGGGCAGGGTGGTACAGATACGCAGTATTTT. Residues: CATGQGGTDTQYF.

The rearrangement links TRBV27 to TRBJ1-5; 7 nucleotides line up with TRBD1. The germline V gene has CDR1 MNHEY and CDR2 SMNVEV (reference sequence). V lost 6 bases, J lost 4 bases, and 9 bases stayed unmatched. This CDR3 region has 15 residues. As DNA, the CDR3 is TGTGCCAGCAGAATCCGCCGGGACAGTAATCAGCCCCAGCATTTT. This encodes CASRIRRDSNQPQHF.

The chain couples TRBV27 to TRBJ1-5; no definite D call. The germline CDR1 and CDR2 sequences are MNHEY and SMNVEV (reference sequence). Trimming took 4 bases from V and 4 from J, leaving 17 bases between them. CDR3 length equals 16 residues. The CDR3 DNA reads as TGTGCCAGCAGTTCGGCAGCCGGGATCCCTAATCAGCCCCAGCATTTT. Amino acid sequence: CASSSAAGIPNQPQHF.